One sample yielded the 17 T cell receptor beta chains listed below, sequenced in a study of graft-versus-host responses after intestinal transplantation. Antigens of these TCRs are unknown. Measured with immunoSEQ multiplex PCR; TCRdb has only the in-frame clones, and not every one. The sample gives roughly 96,000 clones, about 91% of which show up once; 0.5% is in the top ten. Sequencing was performed on unstimulated CD8+ T cells sorted from spleen or lymph node cells, taken before intestinal transplant. The receptors come from a human donor who received an intestinal transplant.

This rearrangement joins TRBV30 to TRBJ2-4, with D perhaps TRBD2 (5 bases). V shed 2 bases and J shed 2 bases, with 7 bases lying between them. This CDR3 contains 13 residues. CDR1 and CDR2 from the germline V gene are GTSNPN and SVGIG (reference sequence). The CDR3 bases are TGTGCCTGGAGTAGCGGTACCAAAAACATTCAGTACTTC. Protein sequence: CAWSSGTKNIQYF.

The V and J genes are TRBV4-3 and TRBJ2-2; TRBD2 matches 8 bases. V lost 4 bases to trimming and J lost 5 bases; unmatched junction nucleotides: 6. The germline V gene encodes CDR1 LGHNA and CDR2 YSLEER. This CDR3 is 15 amino acids long. In nucleotides, the CDR3 is TGCGCCAGCAGCCCTAAGGGCGGGGGGACCGGGGAGCTGTTTTTT. Translated: CASSPKGGGTGELFF.

This chain connects TRBV6-1 to TRBJ1-1; D call uncertain. V was clipped by 1 base and J by 0 bases, with 12 bases between them. The CDR3 extends over 16 amino acids. The germline gives CDR1 MNHNS, CDR2 SASEGT. In nucleotides, the CDR3 is TGTGCCAGCAGTGAAGTCGGCGAGGCTATGAACACTGAAGCTTTCTTT. Translating gives CASSEVGEAMNTEAFF.

CDR3 sequence: CASSLRTNEQYF. In DNA, the CDR3 is TGTGCCAGCAGCTTAAGGACAAACGAGCAGTACTTC. V gene TRBV7-3 combines with J gene TRBJ2-7, with a weak D call TRBD1 (5 bases). This CDR3 has 12 residues. V was pared by 1 base and J by 5 bases, with 6 bases between. The germline CDR1 and CDR2 sequences are SGHTA and FQGTGA. Full variable domain (outside the CDR3, taken from reference TRBV7-3 and TRBJ2-7): GAGVSQTPSNKVTEKGKYVELRCDPISGHTALYWYRQSLGQGPEFLIYFQGTGAADDSGLPNDRFFAVRPEGSVSTLKIQRTERGDSAVYLCASSLRTNEQYFGPGTRLTVT.

The rearrangement links TRBV4-1 to TRBJ1-4; TRBD1 matches 9 bases. CDR1 is MGHRA, CDR2 YSYEKL, per germline. J gave up 0 bases and V 6 bases, and 5 bases lay outside the gene matches. This CDR3 comprises 16 residues. CDR3 in DNA: TGCGCCAGCAGAAAGGGACAGGGCGCAACTAATGAAAAACTGTTTTTT. It specifies CASRKGQGATNEKLFF.

The sample holds one count of this clone. This chain connects TRBV4-2 to TRBJ2-1, with D maybe TRBD1 (5 bases). Trimming shortened V by 5 bases and J by 6 bases, and 8 bases separated the two germline ends. Germline V gene data show CDR1 as LGHNA and CDR2 as YNFKEQ. This CDR3 comprises 12 residues. CDR3 DNA sequence: TGTGCCAGCAGCAATCAGGGCAATGAGCAGTTCTTC. Amino acids: CASSNQGNEQFF.

The gene calls are TRBV28 and TRBJ2-2, with 13 positions matching TRBD2. The CDR3 runs to 18 residues. CDR1 and CDR2 (germline): MDHEN, SYDVKM. Trimming removed 7 bases from V and 6 bases from J; junction bases left unmatched: 14. In DNA form, the CDR3 reads TGTGCCAGCACTCTGCCGACCGGGACTAGCGGGAAGGCCGGGGAGCTGTTTTTT. It yields the protein CASTLPTGTSGKAGELFF.

V usage is TRBV30 and J usage is TRBJ2-3; TRBD1 matches 8 bases. CDR1 is GTSNPN, CDR2 SVGIG, per germline (reference sequence). The CDR3 spans 15 residues. With V trimmed by 2 bases and J by 6 bases, 10 bases remained unmatched. CDR3 nucleotide sequence: TGTGCCTGGAGTCTGCGGACAGGGAAGGAGGATACGCAGTATTTT. Translated, it gives CAWSLRTGKEDTQYF.

The J gene is TRBJ2-1, the V gene TRBV4-1; D call uncertain. The germline CDR1 and CDR2 sequences are MGHRA and YSYEKL. The V gene lost 3 bases and the J gene lost 2 bases, with 11 bases spanning the gap. The CDR3 length is 15 residues. The CDR3 sequence is CASSQGDGAYNEQFF. Written as DNA, the CDR3 is TGCGCCAGCAGCCAGGGTGACGGAGCCTACAATGAGCAGTTCTTC.

V and J are TRBV2 and TRBJ1-1, with D hard to call. Trimming took 7 bases from V and 1 from J, leaving 10 bases between them. CDR1 and CDR2 from the germline V gene are SNHLY and FYNNEI. The length of the CDR3 is 13 residues. The CDR3 DNA reads as TGTGCCAGCAACCGGGGAACGAACACTGAAGCTTTCTTT. It codes for CASNRGTNTEAFF.

CDR3 sequence reads: CASSQEDRVGNQPQHF. The CDR3 DNA sequence: TGCGCCAGCAGCCAAGAGGACAGGGTGGGTAATCAGCCCCAGCATTTT. This chain uses TRBV4-1 with TRBJ1-5, with 8 bases that match TRBD1. This CDR3 has 16 residues. V trimming: 0 bases; J trimming: 4 bases; junction bases outside the gene matches: 5. Germline CDR1 MGHRA, CDR2 YSYEKL.

The chain couples TRBV27 to TRBJ2-2, with D possibly matching TRBD1 (5 bases). The V end was cut by 8 bases, the J end by 7 bases, with 8 bases between. This CDR3 region has 11 residues. Germline lookup yields CDR1 MNHEY and CDR2 SMNVEV (reference sequence). This chain's CDR3 is CASFQGGELFF. The CDR3 bases are TGTGCCAGCTTTCAGGGCGGGGAGCTGTTTTTT.

V is TRBV4-2 and J is TRBJ2-7; 7 nucleotides match TRBD2. This CDR3 comprises 18 residues. The trim removed 0 bases at V and 4 bases at J, leaving 15 bases unmatched. CDR1 and CDR2 from the germline V gene are LGHNA and YNFKEQ. As DNA, the CDR3 is TGTGCCAGCAGCCAAGAAGGAAGGTCAAGCGGGGTTAGGTACGAGCAGTACTTC. Amino acids: CASSQEGRSSGVRYEQYF.

The rearrangement joins TRBV5-5 to TRBJ2-7; TRBD1 matches 7 bases. J gave up 7 bases and V 0 bases, and 4 bases lay outside the gene matches. The germline gives CDR1 SGHKS, CDR2 YYEKEE (reference sequence). The length of the CDR3 is 13 residues. The CDR3: CASSLVQGREQYF. As DNA, the CDR3 is TGTGCCAGCAGCTTGGTACAGGGGCGGGAGCAGTACTTC.

This chain links TRBV4-3 with TRBJ2-3; tentative D call: TRBD1 (5 bases). Germline V gene sequence: CDR1 LGHNA, CDR2 YSLEER. The CDR3 totals 15 residues. The ends were cut back, 1 base at V and 0 bases at J, with 8 bases in the middle. This CDR3 is CASSQGRASTDTQYF. CDR3 nucleotides: TGCGCCAGCAGCCAAGGCAGGGCCAGCACAGATACGCAGTATTTT.

The chain is built from TRBV9 and TRBJ2-3; the match to TRBD2 covers 10 bases. The CDR3 has 17 amino acids. CDR1 is SGDLS, CDR2 YYNGEE, per germline. Trimming removed 4 bases from V and 2 bases from J; junction bases left unmatched: 10. CDR3 sequence: CASSPEVLAGDTDTQYF. The CDR3 coding sequence is TGTGCCAGCAGCCCAGAGGTCCTAGCGGGAGACACAGATACGCAGTATTTT.

The CDR3 sequence: CASSYVGADTEAFF. CDR3 coding DNA: TGTGCCAGCAGTTACGTGGGGGCGGACACTGAAGCTTTCTTT. V usage is TRBV6-5 and J usage is TRBJ1-1, with a possible D match to TRBD1 (6 bases). Trimming took 2 bases from V and 3 from J, leaving 10 bases between them. The length of the CDR3 is 14 residues. Per the germline V gene, CDR1 is MNHEY and CDR2 is SVGAGI.